The entry below describes one T cell receptor beta chain. Its antigen is as yet unknown. The data were obtained in a study of T cell responses to AZD1222 COVID-19 vaccine. Study summary: Analysis merged second doses at about 4 or about 12 weeks.

Study-wide results and caveats: Along spike, vaccine-associated CD4 TCRs were found throughout, with dominance at 160-218 and 743-854. None of the repertoires were sampled until the peak T cell response had passed. Donors were largely white British and mainly female; clonal diversity was possibly underestimated.

V shed 7 bases, J shed 0 bases, and the junction held 10 bases outside the gene matches. This CDR3 has 16 residues. Germline assignment: CDR1 MDHEN and CDR2 SYDVKM. Assay used: immunoSEQ multiplex PCR; TCRdb lists only in-frame clones, some missing. The sample has roughly 110,000 clones, roughly 89% seen once. V usage is TRBV28 and J usage is TRBJ1-1; 8 bases line up with TRBD1. This TCR was sampled from an adult in good health. The sample consisted of peripheral blood, taken on day 0 of AZD1222 vaccination. The chain's CDR3 is CASTSGTGFMNTEAFF. Here the CDR3 DNA reads TGTGCCAGCACTTCCGGGACAGGCTTCATGAACACTGAAGCTTTCTTT. Together with reference TRBV28 and TRBJ1-1, the CDR3 gives the full variable domain: DVKVTQSSRYLVKRTGEKVFLECVQDMDHENMFWYRQDPGLGLRLIYFSYDVKMKEKGDIPEGYSVSREKKERFSLILESASTNQTSMYLCASTSGTGFMNTEAFFGQGTRLTVV.